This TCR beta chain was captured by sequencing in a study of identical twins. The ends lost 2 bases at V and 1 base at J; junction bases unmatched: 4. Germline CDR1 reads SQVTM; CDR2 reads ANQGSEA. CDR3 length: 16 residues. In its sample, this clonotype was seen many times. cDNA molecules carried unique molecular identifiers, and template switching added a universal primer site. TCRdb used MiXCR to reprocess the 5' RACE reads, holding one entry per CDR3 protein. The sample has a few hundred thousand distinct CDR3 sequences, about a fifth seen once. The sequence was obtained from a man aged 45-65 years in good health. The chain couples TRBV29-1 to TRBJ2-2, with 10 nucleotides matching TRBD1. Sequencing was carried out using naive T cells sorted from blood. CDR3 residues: CSVETRDRGNTGELFF. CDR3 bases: TGCAGCGTTGAAACCCGGGACAGGGGGAACACCGGGGAGCTGTTTTTT.